The T cell receptor beta chain under discussion was sequenced for a study of T cell responses to AZD1222 COVID-19 vaccine. Study-wide points: Reportedly, nearly half the spike-specific TCRs target unmutated variant regions. The sample set comprised mostly white British donors with more females, and clonal diversity was possibly underestimated. Repertoire sampling occurred only after the peak T cell response.

Recipients boosted at about 4 weeks or about 12 weeks are pooled. Points on this clone: The antigen is undetermined.

Assay used: immunoSEQ multiplex PCR; TCRdb lists only in-frame clones, some missing. This sample carries around 56,000 clones, 70% to 90% of them seen once, and the ten largest clones take roughly 15%. Germline CDR1 reads LNHDA; CDR2 reads SQIVND (reference sequence). CDR3 length equals 17 residues. Trimming left V 3 bases short and J 0 bases short, with 15 bases between. Sequencing was performed on peripheral blood, taken 28 days after the second AZD1222 dose. This clonotype was obtained from an adult who received the AZD1222 COVID-19 vaccine. This rearrangement joins TRBV19 to TRBJ2-1; D is possibly TRBD2 (5 bases). This chain's CDR3 is CASSIAGLASSYNEQFF. Written as DNA, the CDR3 is TGTGCCAGTAGTATTGCGGGCCTCGCGAGCTCCTACAATGAGCAGTTCTTC.